Listed below are T cell receptor beta chains from one sample, sequenced in a study of T cell responses to AZD1222 COVID-19 vaccine. Only in-frame clones appear in the TCRdb table, and some are missing; sequencing was by immunoSEQ multiplex PCR. Here the sample spans roughly 160,000 clones, approximately 90% being singletons. The specimen comprised peripheral blood, sampled on day 0 of AZD1222 vaccination. The source is an adult in good health. Each CDR3 is given with its conserved first and last residue. A D gene is named only where the DNA matches it firmly. Not every row has a clone size; where given, it reads once, few, many or a size class.

CDR3 length: 15
D gene: TRBD1
V gene: TRBV27
clone size: .
J gene: TRBJ1-5
CDR3 protein: CASSLYRGLNQPQHF
CDR3 DNA: TGTGCCAGCAGTCTCTACAGGGGGCTGAATCAGCCCCAGCATTTT

CDR3 length: 16
D gene: TRBD2
V gene: TRBV3-1/TRBV3-2
clone size: .
J gene: TRBJ2-3
CDR3 protein: CASDVSSGVSTDTQYF
CDR3 DNA: TGTGCCAGCGACGTTTCTAGCGGGGTAAGCACAGATACGCAGTATTTT

CDR3 length: 15
D gene: .
V gene: TRBV6-1
clone size: .
J gene: TRBJ2-7
CDR3 protein: CASSEGQGIHYEQYF
CDR3 DNA: TGTGCCAGCAGTGAAGGGCAGGGAATTCACTACGAGCAGTACTTC

CDR3 length: 13
D gene: .
V gene: TRBV28
clone size: .
J gene: TRBJ2-7
CDR3 protein: CASSPGTLFEQYF
CDR3 DNA: TGTGCCAGCAGTCCCGGGACCCTTTTCGAGCAGTACTTC

CDR3 length: 15
D gene: .
V gene: TRBV4-1
clone size: .
J gene: TRBJ2-7
CDR3 protein: CASSQVGQPSYEQYF
CDR3 DNA: TGCGCCAGCAGCCAAGTAGGACAGCCCTCCTACGAGCAGTACTTC

CDR3 length: 12
D gene: .
V gene: TRBV6-5
clone size: few
J gene: TRBJ2-1
CDR3 protein: CPSPSVDNEQFF
CDR3 DNA: TGTCCCTCCCCTAGCGTAGACAATGAGCAGTTCTTC

CDR3 length: 15
D gene: .
V gene: TRBV7-2
clone size: .
J gene: TRBJ1-5
CDR3 protein: CASSYTQGDYQPQHF
CDR3 DNA: TGTGCCAGCAGCTACACACAGGGAGACTATCAGCCCCAGCATTTT

CDR3 length: 12
D gene: .
V gene: TRBV30
clone size: .
J gene: TRBJ1-1
CDR3 protein: CAWSVRYTEAFF
CDR3 DNA: TGTGCCTGGAGTGTCCGGTACACTGAAGCTTTCTTT

CDR3 length: 16
D gene: .
V gene: TRBV4-1
clone size: .
J gene: TRBJ1-4
CDR3 protein: CASSQEVRGPNEKLFF
CDR3 DNA: TGCGCCAGCAGCCAAGAAGTACGGGGCCCTAATGAAAAACTGTTTTTT

CDR3 length: 15
D gene: .
V gene: TRBV6-1
clone size: .
J gene: TRBJ2-5
CDR3 protein: CASSEALVGQETQYF
CDR3 DNA: TGTGCCAGCAGTGAAGCTCTAGTCGGCCAAGAGACCCAGTACTTC

CDR3 length: 13
D gene: .
V gene: TRBV6-5
clone size: .
J gene: TRBJ2-7
CDR3 protein: CASRRAPSYEQYF
CDR3 DNA: TGTGCCAGCAGACGGGCGCCTTCCTACGAGCAGTACTTC